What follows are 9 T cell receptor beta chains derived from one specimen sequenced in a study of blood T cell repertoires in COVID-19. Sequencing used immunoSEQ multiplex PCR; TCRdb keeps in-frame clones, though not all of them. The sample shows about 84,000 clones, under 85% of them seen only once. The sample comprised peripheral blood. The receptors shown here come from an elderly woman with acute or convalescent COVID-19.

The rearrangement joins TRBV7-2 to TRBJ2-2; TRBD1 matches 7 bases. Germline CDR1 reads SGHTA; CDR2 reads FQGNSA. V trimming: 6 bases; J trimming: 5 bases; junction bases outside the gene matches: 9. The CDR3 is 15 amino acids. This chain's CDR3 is CASRKGQAMTGELFF. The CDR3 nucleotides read TGTGCCAGCAGGAAAGGACAGGCGATGACCGGGGAGCTGTTTTTT.

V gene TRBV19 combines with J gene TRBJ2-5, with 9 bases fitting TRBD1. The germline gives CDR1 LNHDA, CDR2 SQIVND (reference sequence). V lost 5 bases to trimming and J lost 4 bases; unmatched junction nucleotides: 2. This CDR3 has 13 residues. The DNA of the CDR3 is TGTGCCAGTAGTGGGACAGGGATAGAGACCCAGTACTTC. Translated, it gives CASSGTGIETQYF.

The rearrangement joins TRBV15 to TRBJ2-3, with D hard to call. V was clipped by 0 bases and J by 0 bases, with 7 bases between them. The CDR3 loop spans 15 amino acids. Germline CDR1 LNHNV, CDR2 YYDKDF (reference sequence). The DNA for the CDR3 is TGTGCCACCAGCAGAGAGAAGACTAGCACAGATACGCAGTATTTT. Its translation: CATSREKTSTDTQYF. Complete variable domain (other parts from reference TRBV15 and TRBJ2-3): DAMVIQNPRYQVTQFGKPVTLSCSQTLNHNVMYWYQQKSSQAPKLLFHYYDKDFNNEADTPDNFQSRRPNTSFCFLDIRSPGLGDTAMYLCATSREKTSTDTQYFGPGTRLTVL.

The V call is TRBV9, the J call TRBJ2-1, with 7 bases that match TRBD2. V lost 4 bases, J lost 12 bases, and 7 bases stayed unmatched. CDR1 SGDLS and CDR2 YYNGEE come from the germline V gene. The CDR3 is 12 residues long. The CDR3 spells CASSLPWTRQFF. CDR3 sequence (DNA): TGTGCCAGCAGCCTCCCTTGGACTAGGCAGTTCTTC.

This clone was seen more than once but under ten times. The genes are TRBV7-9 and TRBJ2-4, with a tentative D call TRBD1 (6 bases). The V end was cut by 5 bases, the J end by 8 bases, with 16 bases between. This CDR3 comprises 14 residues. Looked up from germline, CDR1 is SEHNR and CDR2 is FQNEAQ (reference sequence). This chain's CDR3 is CASSAGTPGDIQYF. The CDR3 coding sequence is TGTGCCAGCAGCGCCGGGACACCCGGGGACATTCAGTACTTC.

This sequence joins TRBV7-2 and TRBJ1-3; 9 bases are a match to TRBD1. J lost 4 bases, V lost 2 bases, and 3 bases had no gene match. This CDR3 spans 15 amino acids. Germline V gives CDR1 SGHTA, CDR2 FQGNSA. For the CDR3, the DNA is TGTGCCAGCAGCTTATGGACAGGGGCGGGAAACACCATATATTTT. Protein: CASSLWTGAGNTIYF.

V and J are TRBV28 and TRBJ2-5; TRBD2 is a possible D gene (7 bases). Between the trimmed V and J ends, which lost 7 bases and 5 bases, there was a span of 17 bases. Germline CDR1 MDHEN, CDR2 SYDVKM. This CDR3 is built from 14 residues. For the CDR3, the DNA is TGTGCCAGCACCCTGGGGGGGCTGGGCGAGACCCAGTACTTC. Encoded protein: CASTLGGLGETQYF.

The CDR3 loop is CASSPGGGTEAFF. The CDR3 bases are TGTGCCAGCAGTCCAGGGGGAGGCACTGAAGCTTTCTTT. The chain combines TRBV7-2 with TRBJ1-1; 7 bases match TRBD1. In germline, CDR1 is SGHTA, CDR2 FQGNSA. V trimming: 6 bases; J trimming: 4 bases; junction bases outside the gene matches: 5. This CDR3 comprises 13 residues. Looking up the rest from reference TRBV7-2 and TRBJ1-1 gives the full variable domain: GAGVSQSPSNKVTEKGKDVELRCDPISGHTALYWYRQSLGQGLEFLIYFQGNSAPDKSGLPSDRFSAERTGGSVSTLTIQRTQQEDSAVYLCASSPGGGTEAFFGQGTRLTVV.

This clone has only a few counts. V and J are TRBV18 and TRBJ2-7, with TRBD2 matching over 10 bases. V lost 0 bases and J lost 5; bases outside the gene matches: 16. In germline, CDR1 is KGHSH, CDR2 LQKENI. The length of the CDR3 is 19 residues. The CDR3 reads CASSPPRGGGIAGGHEQYF. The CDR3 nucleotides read TGTGCCAGCTCACCACCGCGAGGTGGGGGCATAGCGGGAGGTCACGAGCAGTACTTC.